This TCR beta chain was profiled in a study of T cell changes during pregnancy in multiple sclerosis. A word on this clone: The junction departs from germline at one end; a sequencing error may be responsible.

Measured with immunoSEQ multiplex PCR; TCRdb has only the in-frame clones, and not every one. The sample has some 31,000 clones; roughly nine tenths are singletons. The CDR3 length is 13 residues. Germline loops: CDR1 SNHLY, CDR2 FYNNEI. This chain joins TRBV2 and TRBJ2-1; 8 bases fit TRBD2. This TCR came from a female donor in good health, enrolled as a control in a pregnancy study. Sequenced material: CD4+ T cells from peripheral blood mononuclear cells, taken in the second trimester of pregnancy. In nucleotides, the CDR3 is TGTGCCGGCAGCGGGGGTCCACCCGATGAGCAGTTCTTC. Amino acid sequence: CAGSGGPPDEQFF.